The 32 T cell receptor beta chains below all came from one sample that was sequenced in a study of T cells after yellow fever vaccination. TCRdb analysed the 5' RACE reads with MiXCR anew, one entry per CDR3 protein. Of 110,000 to 150,000 distinct CDR3 sequences listed, just over 6.5% were seen once; the top ten hold more than 0.6%. The specimen was CD4+ T cells sorted from PBMCs, collected 10 days after the yellow fever booster vaccination. The receptors stem from a man aged 25-45 years who received the YFV17D yellow fever vaccine.

This clonotype showed up just a few times. J is TRBJ2-1 and V is TRBV4-3; the match to TRBD2 covers 12 bases. With 4 bases clipped from V and 5 bases from J, the junction kept 15 bases outside the gene matches. The CDR3 runs to 19 residues. Germline values: CDR1 LGHNA, CDR2 YSLEER. In DNA form, the CDR3 reads TGCGCCAGCAGCCCCCGGGGGACTAGCGGGTCGCGACTGGACAATGAGCAGTTCTTC. Translated: CASSPRGTSGSRLDNEQFF.

This clonotype was counted many times. V gene TRBV28 combines with J gene TRBJ2-5; maybe TRBD1 (5 bases). Germline lookup yields CDR1 MDHEN and CDR2 SYDVKM. Trimming removed 6 bases at V and 5 bases at J, with 13 bases between. The CDR3 has 13 residues. The CDR3 nucleotides are TGTGCCAGCAGGGGGCAGGGCAGGGAGACCCAGTACTTC. Its translation: CASRGQGRETQYF.

This sequence joins TRBV19 and TRBJ2-3, with D possibly TRBD2 on 5 matching bases. V lost 6 bases and J 10 bases, leaving 17 bases between the germline ends. CDR3 length equals 13 residues. Germline V gene sequence: CDR1 LNHDA, CDR2 SQIVND (reference sequence). The DNA for the CDR3 is TGTGCCAGTAGGATCGAGGGAGTAGGACCGCAGTATTTT. Its protein product is CASRIEGVGPQYF.

The table lists this clonotype with many counts. The J gene is TRBJ1-2, the V gene TRBV29-1; 7 bases line up with TRBD1. The CDR3 is 12 amino acids. Germline V gene data show CDR1 as SQVTM and CDR2 as ANQGSEA. V trimming: 7 bases; J trimming: 4 bases; junction bases outside the gene matches: 6. The CDR3 spells CSGGGTVYGYTF. The CDR3 nucleotides are TGCAGCGGTGGGGGGACAGTCTATGGCTACACCTTC.

The table lists this clonotype with many counts. This rearrangement joins TRBV20-1 to TRBJ2-1, with 12 nucleotides matching TRBD2. J gave up 7 bases and V 6 bases, and 7 bases lay outside the gene matches. Germline CDR1 and CDR2: DFQATT and SNEGSKA (reference sequence). The CDR3 has 14 residues. CDR3 region: CSASRLAGVNEQFF. In DNA form, the CDR3 reads TGCAGTGCATCTCGACTAGCGGGAGTGAATGAGCAGTTCTTC.

This clonotype was counted many times. Here the CDR3 reads CASSLGTGANEKLFF. In nucleotides, the CDR3 is TGTGCCAGCAGTCTTGGGACGGGAGCTAATGAAAAACTGTTTTTT. The chain couples TRBV12-3 or TRBV12-4 to TRBJ1-4; possibly TRBD1 for D (5 bases). V gave up 5 bases and J gave up 3 bases, with 13 bases separating them. CDR3 length: 15 residues.

The rearrangement links TRBV28 to TRBJ2-6; the D gene is possibly TRBD1 (6 bases). V dropped 6 bases and J dropped 7 bases, with 16 bases sitting between them. In germline, CDR1 is MDHEN, CDR2 SYDVKM. The CDR3 is made up of 15 amino acids. CDR3 region: CASRTPTGGANVLTF. The DNA of the CDR3 is TGTGCCAGCAGGACCCCGACAGGAGGAGCCAACGTCCTGACTTTC.

As concerns this clonotype: A read error may explain this, as a much larger clone is one base away. The chain has TRBV6-1 and TRBJ2-3; D gene unclear. The V gene lost 5 bases and the J gene lost 6 bases, with 6 bases spanning the gap. CDR3 size: 11 residues. From germline, CDR1 is MNHNS and CDR2 SASEGT. CDR3 loop: CASSKLDTQYF. The CDR3 DNA sequence: TGTGCCAGCAGTAAGCTTGATACGCAGTATTTT.

This clonotype was picked up many times. This chain joins TRBV7-8 and TRBJ2-3; 9 bases align to TRBD2. With V trimmed by 5 bases and J by 5 bases, 14 bases remained unmatched. CDR1 is SGHVS and CDR2 is FQNEAQ in the germline V gene. The CDR3 length is 17 residues. CDR3 loop: CASSPWVREGQEDTQYF. Written as DNA, the CDR3 is TGTGCCAGCAGCCCCTGGGTGCGGGAGGGCCAAGAAGATACGCAGTATTTT.

In this sample, this clonotype turned up many times. The V call is TRBV29-1, the J call TRBJ2-5; 7 positions match TRBD1. The germline V gene encodes CDR1 SQVTM and CDR2 ANQGSEA. The CDR3 has 12 residues. After removal of 8 bases from V and 4 bases from J, the junction contained 7 bases not matched to a gene. The CDR3 nucleotides read TGCAGCCTGACAGGGCTAGGAGAGACCCAGTACTTC. Amino acids: CSLTGLGETQYF.

This clonotype was seen repeatedly, ten times or more. V usage is TRBV20-1 and J usage is TRBJ2-1; D ambiguous. This CDR3 region has 16 residues. Per germline, CDR1 DFQATT and CDR2 SNEGSKA (reference sequence). V gave up 4 bases and J gave up 6 bases, with 22 bases separating them. CDR3 DNA: TGCAGTGCTAAGGTTGGGGTCAGTTGGGCATCCAATGAGCAGTTCTTC. Protein: CSAKVGVSWASNEQFF.

This clonotype has ten or more counts. The chain is built from TRBV20-1 and TRBJ1-2, with D uncertain. The CDR3 runs 16 residues. Between the trimmed V and J ends, which lost 4 bases and 0 bases, there was a span of 18 bases. The germline V gene has CDR1 DFQATT and CDR2 SNEGSKA (reference sequence). The CDR3 here is CSAMAPGGRANYGYTF. CDR3 DNA sequence: TGCAGTGCTATGGCGCCGGGTGGGAGGGCTAACTATGGCTACACCTTC.

This clonotype was seen many times. The V and J genes are TRBV10-3 and TRBJ2-5, with 8 bases that match TRBD1. V lost 4 bases to trimming and J lost 5 bases; unmatched junction nucleotides: 0. Germline CDR1 and CDR2: ENHRY and SYGVKD. This CDR3 contains 12 residues. This chain's CDR3 is CAISGQGETQYF. The CDR3, as DNA: TGTGCCATCAGTGGACAGGGGGAGACCCAGTACTTC.

The chain joins TRBV19 to TRBJ2-1; TRBD2 matches 7 bases. CDR3 size: 16 residues. The trim removed 6 bases at V and 0 bases at J, leaving 8 bases unmatched. Germline V gene data show CDR1 as LNHDA and CDR2 as SQIVND (reference sequence). CDR3 sequence: CASRKKAGSSYNEQFF. Written as DNA, the CDR3 is TGTGCCAGTAGAAAGAAAGCGGGGAGCTCCTACAATGAGCAGTTCTTC.

This clonotype appeared many times. The rearrangement links TRBV11-2 to TRBJ2-3; D possibly corresponds to TRBD1 (5 bases). The CDR3 runs 15 residues. Germline assignment: CDR1 SGHAT and CDR2 FQNNGV. V dropped 5 bases and J dropped 2 bases, with 14 bases sitting between them. CDR3 residues: CASSRLRGFTDTQYF. CDR3 sequence (DNA): TGTGCCAGCAGCAGACTTAGGGGCTTCACAGATACGCAGTATTTT.

This clonotype was found many times. The chain has TRBV29-1 and TRBJ2-5; D unclear. V lost 5 bases and J 5 bases, leaving 9 bases between the germline ends. The CDR3 is 11 residues long. Per germline, CDR1 SQVTM and CDR2 ANQGSEA. CDR3 protein: CSVNRQETQYF. The CDR3 nucleotides are TGCAGCGTTAATAGGCAGGAGACCCAGTACTTC. Variable domain in full (rest from reference TRBV29-1 and TRBJ2-5): SAVISQKPSRDICQRGTSLTIQCQVDSQVTMMFWYRQQPGQSLTLIATANQGSEATYESGFVIDKFPISRPNLTFSTLTVSNMSPEDSSIYLCSVNRQETQYFGPGTRLLVL.

In this sample, this clonotype turned up many times. This sequence joins TRBV10-3 and TRBJ2-7, with TRBD2 matching over 8 bases. The germline V gene has CDR1 ENHRY and CDR2 SYGVKD. This CDR3 region has 17 residues. The J segment lost 5 bases and the V segment lost 5 bases, leaving 17 bases of the junction unmatched. This CDR3 reads CAISPPPRSGSPHEQYF. The CDR3 bases are TGTGCCATCAGTCCCCCCCCGCGAAGCGGGAGTCCCCACGAGCAGTACTTC.

The table lists this clonotype with many counts. V usage is TRBV29-1 and J usage is TRBJ2-5; the D is unclear. V was cut by 7 bases and J by 5 bases, with 14 bases left in between. Germline CDR1 and CDR2: SQVTM and ANQGSEA. There are 12 residues in the CDR3. This CDR3 is CSAIAGLETQYF. CDR3 in DNA: TGCAGCGCCATAGCCGGGCTGGAGACCCAGTACTTC. The complete variable domain, with remaining parts taken from reference TRBV29-1 and TRBJ2-5, reads SAVISQKPSRDICQRGTSLTIQCQVDSQVTMMFWYRQQPGQSLTLIATANQGSEATYESGFVIDKFPISRPNLTFSTLTVSNMSPEDSSIYLCSAIAGLETQYFGPGTRLLVL.

This clonotype was observed many times. The chain carries TRBV27 and TRBJ2-2, with TRBD2 matching over 8 bases. The CDR3 is 15 residues long. V trimming: 0 bases; J trimming: 6 bases; junction bases outside the gene matches: 3. Germline CDR1 is MNHEY and CDR2 is SMNVEV (reference sequence). In DNA, the CDR3 is TGTGCCAGCAGTTTATCGGGACTAGTCCCCGGGGAGCTGTTTTTT. This translates into CASSLSGLVPGELFF.

There are many counts of this clonotype. The rearrangement joins TRBV10-3 to TRBJ2-5; D is perhaps TRBD1 (9 bases). CDR1 and CDR2 from the germline V gene are ENHRY and SYGVKD. The CDR3 runs to 15 residues. V lost 6 bases to trimming and J lost 4 bases, with 18 bases between them. This CDR3 reads CAIRTGGAGGETQYF. CDR3 in DNA: TGTGCCATCAGAACAGGGGGCGCGGGAGGAGAGACCCAGTACTTC.

This clonotype came up a few times. V is TRBV6-5 and J is TRBJ2-7; D not resolved. The length of the CDR3 is 14 residues. Germline assignment: CDR1 MNHEY and CDR2 SVGAGI. The V gene lost 1 base and the J gene lost 7 bases, with 14 bases spanning the gap. The DNA for the CDR3 is TGTGCCAGCAGTTACTTGGCGAAGCCCTCGGAGCAGTACTTC. Its translation is CASSYLAKPSEQYF.

The sample holds many counts of this clonotype. The chain uses TRBV7-3 and TRBJ2-3; 8 positions match TRBD2. This CDR3 region has 13 residues. Losses at the gene ends were 8 bases for V and 0 bases for J; bases not matched to a gene: 1. Germline assignment: CDR1 SGHTA and CDR2 FQGTGA. The CDR3 here is CASSGGSTDTQYF. In nucleotides, the CDR3 is TGTGCCAGCTCGGGGGGGAGCACAGATACGCAGTATTTT.

The chain links TRBV4-3 to TRBJ2-4, with 9 bases fitting TRBD2. This CDR3 has 19 residues. Germline trimming cut 0 bases from V and 0 bases from J; bases unmatched to any gene: 9. Germline assignment: CDR1 LGHNA and CDR2 YSLEER. CDR3 nucleotides: TGCGCCAGCAGCCAAGATCGGCTAGCGGGAAACCTAGCCAAAAACATTCAGTACTTC. This translates into CASSQDRLAGNLAKNIQYF.

This clonotype was found many times. The chain has TRBV5-1 and TRBJ2-3; a weak D match, TRBD2 (6 bases). Germline-derived CDR1 and CDR2 are SGHRS and YFSETQ. This CDR3 has 13 residues. V was shortened by 4 bases and J by 3 bases, with 9 bases between the two germline ends. DNA for the CDR3: TGCGCCAGCAGCCGGACTACAACAGATACGCAGTATTTT. This sequence encodes CASSRTTTDTQYF.

This clonotype was observed at least ten times. The junction differs from germline at one of its ends, possibly a read error. The V gene is TRBV7-7, the J gene TRBJ2-1; perhaps TRBD2 as D (6 bases). Germline CDR1 and CDR2: SSHAT and FNYEAQ (reference sequence). CDR3 size: 14 residues. The CDR3 bases are TGTGCTAGCAGCCCGGAGGGCCTTTACAATGAGCAGTTCTTC. Residues: CASSPEGLYNEQFF.

The sample holds many counts of this clonotype. V gene TRBV3-1 combines with J gene TRBJ2-3; 7 nucleotides align to TRBD1. There are 15 residues in the CDR3. The V and J ends lost 1 base and 5 bases, in that order; junction bases with no gene match: 6. The germline V gene encodes CDR1 LGHDT and CDR2 YNNKEL (reference sequence). The CDR3 spells CASSQGQGIGDTQYF. The CDR3 DNA reads TGTGCCAGCAGCCAAGGACAGGGAATAGGAGATACGCAGTATTTT.

This clonotype was counted at least ten times. The rearrangement links TRBV4-3 to TRBJ2-1, with 8 positions matching TRBD1. The CDR3 runs to 18 residues. Germline-derived CDR1 and CDR2 are LGHNA and YSLEER. V was clipped by 1 base and J by 1 base; unmatched bases: 9. The chain's CDR3 is CASSQGRAQGASYNEQFF. The CDR3 DNA is TGCGCCAGCAGCCAAGGACGAGCCCAGGGGGCGTCCTACAATGAGCAGTTCTTC.

The chain is built from TRBV11-2 and TRBJ2-6; the match to TRBD2 covers 10 bases. Germline V CDR1 and CDR2: SGHAT, FQNNGV. This CDR3 comprises 18 residues. With V trimmed by 3 bases and J by 0 bases, 5 bases remained unmatched. The CDR3 here is CASSFSSGSSSGANVLTF. CDR3 coding DNA: TGTGCCAGCAGCTTCTCTAGCGGGAGCAGCTCTGGGGCCAACGTCCTGACTTTC.

This clonotype was detected ten times or more. The chain is built from TRBV7-3 and TRBJ2-2, with D perhaps matching TRBD1 (5 bases). The CDR3 has 14 amino acids. Germline CDR1 reads SGHTA; CDR2 reads FQGTGA. The V end was cut by 2 bases, the J end by 8 bases, with 12 bases between. The CDR3 DNA reads as TGTGCCAGCAGCTTAGCAGGGAAGGCGGGGGAGCTGTTTTTT. Amino acid sequence: CASSLAGKAGELFF.

The table lists this clonotype with a few counts. This sequence joins TRBV7-8 and TRBJ2-1; 10 nucleotides line up with TRBD2. Germline V CDR1 and CDR2: SGHVS, FQNEAQ. The CDR3 extends over 17 amino acids. V shed 10 bases and J 2 bases; nucleotides not matched to a gene: 14. The chain's CDR3 is CATRGLAGVGTYNEQFF. In DNA form, the CDR3 reads TGTGCCACCAGGGGGCTAGCGGGAGTTGGCACCTACAATGAGCAGTTCTTC.

This clonotype occurred many times. The rearrangement joins TRBV23-1 to TRBJ2-7, with D possibly matching TRBD1 (5 bases). TRBV23-1 is an ORF; its function is uncertain. Trimming pared 2 bases from V and 0 bases from J, leaving 17 bases between. The CDR3 has 17 residues. CDR3 protein: CASSQDSHRLSSYEQYF. The CDR3 coding sequence is TGCGCCAGCAGTCAAGACAGCCACAGACTGAGCTCCTACGAGCAGTACTTC.

This clonotype came up many times. This chain uses TRBV27 with TRBJ2-7, with TRBD2 matching 13 bases. The CDR3 contains 15 residues. After removal of 6 bases from V and 4 bases from J, the junction contained 6 bases not matched to a gene. The V gene's germline CDR1 is MNHEY and CDR2 SMNVEV (reference sequence). DNA for the CDR3: TGTGCCAGCAGGCCGGGACTAGCGGGACCTTACGAGCAGTACTTC. It encodes CASRPGLAGPYEQYF.